One sample yielded the 5 T cell receptor beta chains listed below, sequenced in a study of blood T cell repertoires in COVID-19. Here immunoSEQ multiplex PCR was the method, and the copy in TCRdb shows in-frame clones only, minus some. The data show hundreds of thousands of clones, 88% seen once. Sequenced material: PBMCs or T cells enriched from blood (not recorded which). These receptors came from a woman aged 18-35 years who had been exposed to COVID-19.

The chain links TRBV5-4 to TRBJ2-6; 9 bases align to TRBD1. Per germline, CDR1 SGHNT and CDR2 YYREEE (reference sequence). This CDR3 has 17 residues. Germline trimming cut 0 bases from V and 3 bases from J; bases unmatched to any gene: 4. The CDR3 loop reads CASSLAGQGYGANVLTF. In DNA form, the CDR3 reads TGTGCCAGCAGCTTGGCGGGACAGGGTTATGGGGCCAACGTCCTGACTTTC.

The V gene is TRBV6-1, the J gene TRBJ2-7, with D perhaps TRBD1 (5 bases). There are 15 residues in the CDR3. V lost 3 bases, J lost 2 bases, and 14 bases lay in between. CDR1 and CDR2 (germline): MNHNS, SASEGT. The CDR3 region is CASSDRQGSTYEQYF. In DNA, the CDR3 is TGTGCCAGCAGTGATAGGCAGGGATCTACCTACGAGCAGTACTTC.

The chain is built from TRBV7-8 and TRBJ1-3; TRBD1 is a possible D gene (6 bases). Germline V lookup: CDR1 SGHVS, CDR2 FQNEAQ. Trimming shortened V by 5 bases and J by 5 bases, and 13 bases separated the two germline ends. The CDR3 is made up of 14 amino acids. The CDR3 nucleotides are TGTGCCAGCAGCGATTACAGGGACCGAAACACCATATATTTT. Translation: CASSDYRDRNTIYF.

This rearrangement joins TRBV28 to TRBJ1-6; D gene uncertain. Germline lookup yields CDR1 MDHEN and CDR2 SYDVKM. Trimming shortened V by 3 bases and J by 6 bases, and 9 bases separated the two germline ends. The CDR3 sequence is 14 residues long. CDR3 sequence reads: CASSFEPPNSPLHF. The CDR3 DNA sequence: TGTGCCAGCAGTTTTGAGCCCCCTAATTCACCCCTCCACTTT.

Concerning this clone: Different DNA sequences within this sample yield the same CDR3. V usage is TRBV27 and J usage is TRBJ2-1; D possibly corresponds to TRBD2 (6 bases). CDR3 length: 15 residues. Germline CDR1 is MNHEY and CDR2 is SMNVEV (reference sequence). The ends were cut back, 2 bases at V and 0 bases at J, with 8 bases in the middle. The CDR3 loop reads CASSLAGSSYNEQFF. In DNA, the CDR3 is TGTGCCAGCAGTTTAGCGGGGAGCTCCTACAATGAGCAGTTCTTC.